This T cell receptor (beta chain) was recorded in a study of blood T cells in healthy people across ages. Study information: Template switching retrieved approximately one barcoded beta molecule for each two T cells. Study results and limitations: Long-lived donors exceeded aged donors in naive CD4+ cells and diversity. A strong correlation was found between TCR beta diversity and the percentage of naive T cells.

The use of a sample-barcoded 5' primer and a J-beta primer mix characterized a second PCR of roughly 6 to 11 cycles. Via MiXCR, TCRdb re-called the 5' RACE reads, giving one row per CDR3 protein. The data show fewer than 700,000 distinct CDR3 sequences, roughly 41% seen once. Germline CDR1 MDHEN, CDR2 SYDVKM. This CDR3 is 17 amino acids long. The study drew donors from healthy Caucasian individuals in Russia aged about 6 to 100. This clonotype was observed once. Its antigen remains unidentified. Germline and junction disagree at one end, which may indicate a read error. The chain recombines TRBV28 with TRBJ2-6; TRBD2 matches at 9 bases. Sequencing was carried out using blood. The TCR originated in an elderly man in good health. The DNA of the CDR3 is TGTGCCAGCAGGTCAACTAGCGGGTACCCTGGGGCCATCGTCCTGACTTTC. Translating gives CASRSTSGYPGAIVLTF.